Listed here is a single T cell receptor (beta chain). As for time point: persistent/refractory GD, antithyroid drugs over 5 years with positive TRAb. RNA isolated from PBMCs was used to make the TCR library. This CDR3 spans 13 amino acids. Per the germline V gene, CDR1 is SGHRS and CDR2 is YFSETQ. Germline trimming cut 7 bases from V and 1 base from J; bases unmatched to any gene: 4. These data are taken from a study of regulatory T cells in long-lasting Graves disease. In building TCR beta libraries, iRepertoire HTBI primers were used together with Arm-PCR of CDR3 regions. Using its own MiXCR run on the multiplex PCR reads, TCRdb lists one record per CDR3 protein. Counted here are 300,000 to 400,000 distinct CDR3 sequences, roughly a fifth occurring once; the ten biggest clones make up approximately 31%.

This sequence joins TRBV5-1 and TRBJ2-7; 8 bases are shared with TRBD2. Sequences were derived from peripheral blood mononuclear cells (PBMCs), sampled when the disease was refractory, from a patient treated with antithyroid drugs. This receptor was obtained from a female donor with Graves disease. The CDR3 bases are TGCGCCAGCCGGCGGGAGGTATCCTACGAGCAGTACTTC. It yields the protein CASRREVSYEQYF.